Each of the 2 T cell receptor beta chains below was sequenced from the same sample in a study of blood T cell repertoires in COVID-19. The data were produced by immunoSEQ multiplex PCR, yet TCRdb's version contains in-frame clones alone and is incomplete. Here the sample spans some 140,000 clones, approximately 80% being singletons. Sequenced: peripheral blood. The receptors here all came from an older woman with active or convalescent COVID-19.

The chain has TRBV2 and TRBJ1-3, with D tentatively TRBD1 (6 bases). Germline V lookup: CDR1 SNHLY, CDR2 FYNNEI. Trimming took 6 bases from V and 3 from J, leaving 9 bases between them. This CDR3 comprises 13 residues. The CDR3 sequence is CASREQGGNTIYF. As DNA, the CDR3 is TGTGCCAGCAGGGAACAGGGTGGAAACACCATATATTTT.

The genes are TRBV7-9 and TRBJ2-7, with TRBD1 matching over 8 bases. The J segment lost 2 bases and the V segment lost 5 bases, leaving 8 bases of the junction unmatched. CDR1 is SEHNR, CDR2 FQNEAQ, per germline (reference sequence). CDR3 length equals 15 residues. The chain's CDR3 is CASSRGQGIPYEQYF. The DNA for the CDR3 is TGTGCCAGCAGCAGAGGACAGGGTATCCCCTACGAGCAGTACTTC.